This T cell receptor beta chain appears in the sequencing data of a study of human T cells and chemical hapten exposure. Study overall: Slight volume differences across pooled libraries mainly accounted for varying per-sample TCR yields.

V dropped 0 bases and J dropped 1 base, with 12 bases sitting between them. Per the germline V gene, CDR1 is SGHRS and CDR2 is YFSETQ. The CDR3 is 16 residues long. This clonotype turned up a few times. The target antigen is unknown. Time point defined: healthy volunteer bleed at 6 weeks. Extraction of total RNA was performed on unfractionated whole blood. General study points: TCRs above 1 in 1000 frequency stayed constant with DPC sensitization.

Library preparation tagged each individual cDNA molecule with a unique molecular identifier. TCRdb processed the RACE reads anew with MiXCR; each CDR3 protein has one entry. The repertoire holds some 78,000 distinct CDR3 sequences, with approximately 8% as singletons. The sequence was obtained from a male donor in good health. Some clones in this sample may be carry-over from other donors' samples. Sequencing input: whole blood. The chain employs TRBV5-1 and TRBJ2-3; maybe TRBD1 (5 bases). The CDR3 DNA follows: TGCGCCAGCAGCTTGGAAGGGGTTCCACGCACAGATACGCAGTATTTT. Encoded protein: CASSLEGVPRTDTQYF.